The clone carrying this T cell receptor beta chain was recorded a few times. Germline V lookup: CDR1 ENHRY, CDR2 SYGVKD. The CDR3 is 12 residues long. V was pared by 6 bases and J by 8 bases, with 11 bases between. TCRdb's table, derived via immunoSEQ multiplex PCR, lists solely in-frame clones and lacks some. Among tens of thousands of clones, around 52% were seen once, and the ten largest hold approximately 14%. This sample is drawn from a study of cytotoxic CD8 clonotypes in ibrutinib-treated CLL. The specimen was PBMCs, collected after 12 months of ibrutinib treatment. This rearrangement joins TRBV10-3 to TRBJ2-1; D not certain. The receptor comes from a human donor with chronic lymphocytic leukemia. CDR3 in amino acids: CAIRGSRDEQFF. CDR3 sequence (DNA): TGTGCCATCAGGGGCTCACGCGATGAGCAGTTCTTC.